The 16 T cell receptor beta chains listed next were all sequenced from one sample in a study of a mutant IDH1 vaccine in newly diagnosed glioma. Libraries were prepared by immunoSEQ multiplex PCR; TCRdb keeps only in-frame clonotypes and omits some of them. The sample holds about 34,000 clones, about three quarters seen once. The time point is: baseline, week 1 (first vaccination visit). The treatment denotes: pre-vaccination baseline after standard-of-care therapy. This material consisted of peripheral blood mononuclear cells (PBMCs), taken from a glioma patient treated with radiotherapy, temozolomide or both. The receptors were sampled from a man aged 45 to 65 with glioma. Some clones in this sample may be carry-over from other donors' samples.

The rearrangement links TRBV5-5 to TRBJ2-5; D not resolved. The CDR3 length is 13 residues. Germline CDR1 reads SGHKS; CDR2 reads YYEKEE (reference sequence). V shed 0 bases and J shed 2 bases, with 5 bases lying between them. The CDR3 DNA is TGTGCCAGCAGCTTGGGGGGACAAGAGACCCAGTACTTC. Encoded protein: CASSLGGQETQYF.

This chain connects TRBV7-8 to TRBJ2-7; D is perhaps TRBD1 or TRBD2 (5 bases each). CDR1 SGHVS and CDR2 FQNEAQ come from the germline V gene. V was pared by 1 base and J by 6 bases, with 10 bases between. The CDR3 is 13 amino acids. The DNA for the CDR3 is TGTGCCAGCAGCTTAGGGGGGTTTGCCGAGCAGTACTTC. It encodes CASSLGGFAEQYF.

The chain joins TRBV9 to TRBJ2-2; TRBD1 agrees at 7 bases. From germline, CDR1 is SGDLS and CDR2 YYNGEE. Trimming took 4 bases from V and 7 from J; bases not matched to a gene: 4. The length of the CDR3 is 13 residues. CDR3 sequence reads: CASSSQGSGELFF. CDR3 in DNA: TGTGCCAGCAGCTCACAGGGGAGCGGGGAGCTGTTTTTT.

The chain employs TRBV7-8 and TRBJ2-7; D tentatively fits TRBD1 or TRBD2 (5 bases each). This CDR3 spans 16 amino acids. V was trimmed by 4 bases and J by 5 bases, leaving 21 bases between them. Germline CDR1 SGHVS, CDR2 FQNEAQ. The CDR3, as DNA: TGTGCCAGCAGCTCGGGACGTGGGGCAGGGAACGACGAGCAGTACTTC. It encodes CASSSGRGAGNDEQYF.

The CDR3 loop reads CASSERDRVSEQYF. In DNA, the CDR3 is TGTGCCAGCAGCGAACGGGACAGGGTATCCGAGCAGTACTTC. V gene TRBV6-5 combines with J gene TRBJ2-5; TRBD1 matches 9 bases. The J call may be incorrect, as the DNA end agrees better with TRBJ2-7. The CDR3 totals 14 residues. Germline V gene sequence: CDR1 MNHEY, CDR2 SVGAGI.

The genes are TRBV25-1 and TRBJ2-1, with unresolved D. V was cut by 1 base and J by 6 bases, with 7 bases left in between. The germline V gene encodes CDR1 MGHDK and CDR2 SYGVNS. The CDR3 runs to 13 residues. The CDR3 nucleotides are TGTGCCAGCAGTGAATTAACACCCAATGAGCAGTTCTTC. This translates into CASSELTPNEQFF.

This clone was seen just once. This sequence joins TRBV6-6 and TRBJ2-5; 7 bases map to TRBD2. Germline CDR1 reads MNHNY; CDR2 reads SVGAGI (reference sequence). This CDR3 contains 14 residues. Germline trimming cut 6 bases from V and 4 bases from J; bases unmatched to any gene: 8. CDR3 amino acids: CASSPREGRETQYF. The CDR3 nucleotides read TGTGCCAGCAGCCCAAGGGAGGGGCGAGAGACCCAGTACTTC.

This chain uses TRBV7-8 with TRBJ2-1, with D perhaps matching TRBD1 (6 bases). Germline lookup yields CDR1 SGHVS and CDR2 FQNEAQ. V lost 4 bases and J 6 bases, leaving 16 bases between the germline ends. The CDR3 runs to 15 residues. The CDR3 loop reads CASSSKTGLGNEQFF. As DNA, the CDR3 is TGTGCCAGCAGCTCAAAGACAGGACTCGGCAATGAGCAGTTCTTC.

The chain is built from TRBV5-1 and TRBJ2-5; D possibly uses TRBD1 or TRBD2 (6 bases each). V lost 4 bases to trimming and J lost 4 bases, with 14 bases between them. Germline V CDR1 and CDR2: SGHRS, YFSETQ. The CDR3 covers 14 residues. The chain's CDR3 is CASSPRGGIETQYF. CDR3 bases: TGCGCCAGCAGCCCCCGAGGGGGGATAGAGACCCAGTACTTC.

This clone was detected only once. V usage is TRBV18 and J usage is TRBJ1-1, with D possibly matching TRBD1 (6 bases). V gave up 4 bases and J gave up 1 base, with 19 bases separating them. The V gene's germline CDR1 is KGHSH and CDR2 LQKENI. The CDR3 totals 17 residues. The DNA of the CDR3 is TGTGCCAGCTCACAGGGAATCTTGGGACATTCGAACACTGAAGCTTTCTTT. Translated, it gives CASSQGILGHSNTEAFF.

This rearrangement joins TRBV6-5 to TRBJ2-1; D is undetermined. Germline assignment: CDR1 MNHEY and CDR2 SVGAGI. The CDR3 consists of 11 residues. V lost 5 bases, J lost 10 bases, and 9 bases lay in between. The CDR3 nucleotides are TGTGCCAGCAGTGACGGGTGGGAGCAGTTCTTC. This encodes CASSDGWEQFF.

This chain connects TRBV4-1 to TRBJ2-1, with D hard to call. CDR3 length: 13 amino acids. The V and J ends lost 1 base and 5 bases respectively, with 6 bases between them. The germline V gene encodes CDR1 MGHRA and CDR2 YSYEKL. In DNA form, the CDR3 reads TGCGCCAGCAGCCAAGTTACGCACAATGAGCAGTTCTTC. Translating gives CASSQVTHNEQFF.

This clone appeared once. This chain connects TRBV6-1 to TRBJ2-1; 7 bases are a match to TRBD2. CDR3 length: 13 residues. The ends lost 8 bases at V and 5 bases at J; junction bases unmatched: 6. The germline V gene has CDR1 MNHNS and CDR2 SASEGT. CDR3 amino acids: CASGRETHNEQFF. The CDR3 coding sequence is TGTGCCAGCGGGCGGGAGACCCACAATGAGCAGTTCTTC.

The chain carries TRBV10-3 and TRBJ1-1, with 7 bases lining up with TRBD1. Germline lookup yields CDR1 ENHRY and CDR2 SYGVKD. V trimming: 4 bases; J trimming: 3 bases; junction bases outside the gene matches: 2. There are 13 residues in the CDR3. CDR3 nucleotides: TGTGCCATCAGTGGGGACAGTTACACTGAAGCTTTCTTT. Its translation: CAISGDSYTEAFF.

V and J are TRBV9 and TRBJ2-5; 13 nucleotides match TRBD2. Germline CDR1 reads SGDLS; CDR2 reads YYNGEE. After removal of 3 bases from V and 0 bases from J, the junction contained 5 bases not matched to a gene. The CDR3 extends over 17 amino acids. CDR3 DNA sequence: TGTGCCAGCAGCGGGACTAGCGGGGGCCGGTACCAAGAGACCCAGTACTTC. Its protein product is CASSGTSGGRYQETQYF.

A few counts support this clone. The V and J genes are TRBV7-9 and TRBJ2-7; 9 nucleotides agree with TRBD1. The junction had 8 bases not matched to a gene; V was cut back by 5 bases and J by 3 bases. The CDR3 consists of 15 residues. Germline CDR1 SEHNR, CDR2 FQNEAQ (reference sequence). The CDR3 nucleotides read TGTGCCAGCAGCCCAGGGACAGGGAAAGTCTACGAGCAGTACTTC. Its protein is CASSPGTGKVYEQYF.